The 15 T cell receptor beta chains in this list originate from one sample, sequenced in a study of long-term antiretroviral therapy in people with HIV. Samples were assayed with immunoSEQ v3.0 at survey level. TCRdb's table, derived via immunoSEQ multiplex PCR, lists solely in-frame clones and lacks some. The data contain 15,000 or so clones, roughly 94% of them seen just once; the ten biggest clones take up around 4.6%. Sequenced here: unsorted PBMCs, sampled about 6 years after starting antiretroviral therapy. The receptors were sampled from a woman in her 50s with HIV.

The CDR3 coding sequence is TGCGCCAGCACGTCGGGAGTCAGCACAGATACGCAGTATTTT. This gives the protein CASTSGVSTDTQYF. V and J are TRBV10-2 and TRBJ2-3, with a tentative D call TRBD2 (6 bases). Per the germline V gene, CDR1 is WSHSY and CDR2 is SAAADI. Trimming stripped 7 bases from V and 0 bases from J, with 11 bases between. The CDR3 totals 14 residues.

The J gene is TRBJ2-1, the V gene TRBV7-6; no reliable D call. This CDR3 spans 15 amino acids. Germline lookup yields CDR1 SGHVS and CDR2 FNYEAQ. Trimming cost V 3 bases and J 4 bases, with 13 bases left between them. The DNA of the CDR3 is TGTGCCAGCAGCTTCCGGGCCGGCACTTACAATGAGCAGTTCTTC. Its protein is CASSFRAGTYNEQFF.

V and J are TRBV18 and TRBJ2-1; 7 bases are shared with TRBD1. The junction had 9 bases not matched to a gene; V was cut back by 4 bases and J by 6 bases. This CDR3 spans 15 amino acids. The germline gives CDR1 KGHSH, CDR2 LQKENI. CDR3 DNA: TGTGCCAGCTCACTCAGGGGAACAGGGGCCAATGAGCAGTTCTTC. This translates into CASSLRGTGANEQFF.

The chain is built from TRBV5-1 and TRBJ1-2; D is unresolved. This CDR3 is built from 15 residues. Germline-derived CDR1 and CDR2 are SGHRS and YFSETQ. Trimming took 4 bases from V and 6 from J, leaving 19 bases between them. The CDR3 DNA follows: TGCGCCAGCAGCGAACTGACACCCCGTCTAGATGGCTACACCTTC. Its protein product is CASSELTPRLDGYTF.

The DNA for the CDR3 is TGTGCCAGCAGTTTATTGACAGGGGAAGGCTACACCTTC. This gives the protein CASSLLTGEGYTF. This chain joins TRBV28 and TRBJ1-2; 8 bases line up with TRBD1. V was pared by 1 base and J by 8 bases, with 3 bases of the junction left unmatched. The CDR3 runs to 13 residues. Germline V gene data show CDR1 as MDHEN and CDR2 as SYDVKM.

The rearrangement uses TRBV6-5 and TRBJ2-7, with D possibly matching TRBD2 (6 bases). The CDR3 is 15 amino acids. Germline values: CDR1 MNHEY, CDR2 SVGAGI. Trimming pared 4 bases from V and 2 bases from J, leaving 15 bases between. CDR3 in amino acids: CASSSPGTLTYEQYF. DNA of the CDR3: TGTGCCAGCAGTTCCCCCGGGACTCTCACCTACGAGCAGTACTTC.

CDR3 sequence (DNA): TGTGCCAGCAGTAACGGACAGGGCTACTACAATGAGCAGTTCTTC. It translates to CASSNGQGYYNEQFF. The rearrangement uses TRBV6-6 and TRBJ2-1, with TRBD1 matching 8 bases. V trimming: 5 bases; J trimming: 3 bases; junction bases outside the gene matches: 6. Germline V gives CDR1 MNHNY, CDR2 SVGAGI (reference sequence). This CDR3 spans 15 amino acids.

The V and J genes are TRBV6-5 and TRBJ2-7; D is ambiguous. Per the germline V gene, CDR1 is MNHEY and CDR2 is SVGAGI. The CDR3 is made up of 13 amino acids. The V end lost 2 bases, the J end lost 0 bases, and 5 bases lay between the germline ends. This CDR3 is CASSYARSYEQYF. The CDR3, as DNA: TGTGCCAGCAGTTACGCCCGCTCCTACGAGCAGTACTTC.

The chain recombines TRBV19 with TRBJ1-2; 8 bases are a match to TRBD1. Unmatched junction bases numbered 15, after V lost 10 bases and J lost 8 bases. The CDR3 spans 14 residues. Per the germline V gene, CDR1 is LNHDA and CDR2 is SQIVND (reference sequence). Here the CDR3 reads CATQMVDRGWGYTF. The CDR3, as DNA: TGTGCCACCCAGATGGTTGACAGGGGATGGGGCTACACCTTC.

The V call is TRBV6-5, the J call TRBJ2-1; 11 nucleotides agree with TRBD2. After removal of 6 bases from V and 8 bases from J, the junction contained 9 bases not matched to a gene. The CDR3 extends over 15 amino acids. The germline gives CDR1 MNHEY, CDR2 SVGAGI. The CDR3 loop is CASSWLAGGGDEQFF. CDR3 DNA sequence: TGTGCCAGCAGCTGGCTAGCGGGAGGTGGAGATGAGCAGTTCTTC.

The rearrangement links TRBV29-1 to TRBJ2-3; 7 bases match TRBD2. Trimming took 7 bases from V and 0 from J; bases not matched to a gene: 1. Germline CDR1 reads SQVTM; CDR2 reads ANQGSEA. The CDR3 is made up of 12 amino acids. CDR3 DNA: TGCAGCGGGGGGGGAAGCACAGATACGCAGTATTTT. The encoded protein is CSGGGSTDTQYF.

The V and J genes are TRBV2 and TRBJ1-1; a weak D match, TRBD1 (6 bases). CDR1 is SNHLY and CDR2 is FYNNEI in the germline V gene. Deletions cut 4 bases from V and 3 bases from J, with 12 bases between. The CDR3 loop spans 14 amino acids. In DNA form, the CDR3 reads TGTGCCAGCAGTGTACAGGGAAGTGACACTGAAGCTTTCTTT. It is translated as CASSVQGSDTEAFF.

Written as DNA, the CDR3 is TGTGCCAGCAGTCTCCTTGGGACAGGGGGCAGCTATGGCTACACCTTC. Its translation: CASSLLGTGGSYGYTF. The J gene is TRBJ1-2, the V gene TRBV28, with 12 bases aligning to TRBD1. The CDR3 runs 16 residues. The V gene's germline CDR1 is MDHEN and CDR2 SYDVKM. After removal of 5 bases from V and 4 bases from J, the junction contained 8 bases not matched to a gene.

The rearrangement joins TRBV27 to TRBJ1-1; TRBD1 agrees at 7 bases. CDR1 and CDR2 from the germline V gene are MNHEY and SMNVEV (reference sequence). Trimming cost V 2 bases and J 5 bases; bases outside gene matches: 2. This CDR3 has 13 residues. The CDR3 DNA reads as TGTGCCAGCAGTTTACAGGGGGGGACTGAAGCTTTCTTT. Protein: CASSLQGGTEAFF.

The chain links TRBV5-1 to TRBJ2-3; D is perhaps TRBD1 or TRBD2 (5 bases each). V lost 7 bases, J lost 1 base, and 10 bases lay in between. Per germline, CDR1 SGHRS and CDR2 YFSETQ. CDR3 size: 13 residues. The CDR3 sequence: CASSTGRTDTQYF. The CDR3 DNA reads TGCGCCAGCTCTACGGGACGCACAGATACGCAGTATTTT.